These 12 T cell receptor beta chains were all obtained from the same sample, sequenced in a study of blood T cell repertoires in COVID-19. Profiling relied on immunoSEQ multiplex PCR, and the TCRdb table lists in-frame clones only, not all of them. The repertoire includes around 230,000 clones, around four fifths of them detected once, and roughly 8% sits in the top ten. Sequencing was performed on peripheral blood. The receptor source for this set is a woman in her forties or fifties with acute or convalescent COVID-19.

The table lists this clone with a few counts. This chain uses TRBV29-1 with TRBJ1-4, with 12 bases aligning to TRBD1. The CDR3 totals 15 residues. Germline loops: CDR1 SQVTM, CDR2 ANQGSEA. The V gene end was trimmed by 5 bases and the J gene end by 4 bases; junction bases not matched to a gene: 5. The CDR3: CSVRGTGGSNEKLFF. The CDR3 DNA reads TGCAGCGTTCGAGGGACAGGGGGCAGTAATGAAAAACTGTTTTTT.

J is TRBJ2-6 and V is TRBV27; the D gene is possibly TRBD1 (6 bases). This CDR3 region has 13 residues. Trimming took 8 bases from V and 2 from J, leaving 7 bases between them. Germline lookup yields CDR1 MNHEY and CDR2 SMNVEV (reference sequence). Here the CDR3 DNA reads TGTGCCAGCCGGACAGCTGGGGCCAACGTCCTGACTTTC. Its protein product is CASRTAGANVLTF.

The genes are TRBV5-6 and TRBJ2-2; D is unclear. This CDR3 spans 16 amino acids. Germline values: CDR1 SGHDT, CDR2 YYEEEE. The V and J ends lost 3 bases and 0 bases respectively, with 12 bases between them. This CDR3 is CASSSSLGANTGELFF. CDR3 DNA: TGTGCCAGCAGCTCGAGCCTCGGAGCGAACACCGGGGAGCTGTTTTTT.

The chain uses TRBV28 and TRBJ2-5; perhaps TRBD1 as D (6 bases). This CDR3 is built from 15 residues. V lost 6 bases and J lost 1, with 15 bases in between. The germline gives CDR1 MDHEN, CDR2 SYDVKM. The CDR3 here is CASSPVQGLQETQYF. For the CDR3, the DNA is TGTGCCAGCAGCCCGGTACAGGGTCTCCAAGAGACCCAGTACTTC.

This clone was recorded a few times. The V gene is TRBV15, the J gene TRBJ2-5, with D possibly TRBD1 on 6 matching bases. V lost 4 bases and J 0 bases, leaving 12 bases between the germline ends. CDR3 length: 15 residues. Germline V gene sequence: CDR1 LNHNV, CDR2 YYDKDF (reference sequence). CDR3 nucleotides: TGTGCCACCAGCACCAACAGGGCCTACCAAGAGACCCAGTACTTC. As protein: CATSTNRAYQETQYF.

The chain couples TRBV29-1 to TRBJ2-1; possible D gene TRBD2, 6 bases. This CDR3 is 20 amino acids long. The germline V gene encodes CDR1 SQVTM and CDR2 ANQGSEA. V lost 0 bases to trimming and J lost 4 bases, with 28 bases between them. The CDR3 sequence is CSVEEGPGSRRQPPYNEQFF. The DNA for the CDR3 is TGCAGCGTTGAAGAGGGTCCCGGGAGCCGACGCCAACCCCCGTACAATGAGCAGTTCTTC.

V gene TRBV28 combines with J gene TRBJ1-5, with 7 nucleotides matching TRBD1. Losses at the gene ends were 8 bases for V and 4 bases for J; bases not matched to a gene: 5. Germline-derived CDR1 and CDR2 are MDHEN and SYDVKM. The CDR3 contains 13 residues. CDR3: CASFNRGNQPQHF. CDR3 in DNA: TGTGCCAGCTTCAACAGGGGAAATCAGCCCCAGCATTTT.

This clone was seen once. The chain recombines TRBV9 with TRBJ2-1, with TRBD2 matching over 9 bases. This CDR3 is 17 amino acids long. V lost 4 bases, J lost 6 bases, and 14 bases stayed unmatched. Germline assignment: CDR1 SGDLS and CDR2 YYNGEE. In nucleotides, the CDR3 is TGTGCCAGCAGCCTTTCCTCTAGCGGGATAAGGGGCAATGAGCAGTTCTTC. Its translation is CASSLSSSGIRGNEQFF.

This clone came up once. The gene calls are TRBV10-3 and TRBJ1-3, with TRBD1 matching over 10 bases. Germline loops: CDR1 ENHRY, CDR2 SYGVKD. This CDR3 has 14 amino acids. Germline trimming cut 10 bases from V and 0 bases from J; bases unmatched to any gene: 3. The chain's CDR3 is CATGQGNSGNTIYF. CDR3 in DNA: TGTGCCACGGGACAGGGGAACTCTGGAAACACCATATATTTT.

The J gene is TRBJ2-3, the V gene TRBV3-1 (or the pseudogene TRBV3-2); 10 nucleotides match TRBD2. Germline values: CDR1 LGHDT, CDR2 YNNKEL (reference sequence). CDR3 size: 17 residues. V shed 4 bases and J 2 bases; nucleotides not matched to a gene: 9. The CDR3 here is CASSPHRLAGHTDTQYF. The CDR3 coding sequence is TGTGCCAGCAGCCCCCACCGACTAGCGGGCCACACAGATACGCAGTATTTT.

The gene calls are TRBV7-9 and TRBJ2-6, with 8 bases identical to TRBD1. V lost 5 bases, J lost 3 bases, and 6 bases stayed unmatched. Germline V gene lookup returns CDR1 SEHNR and CDR2 FQNEAQ (reference sequence). This CDR3 is 16 amino acids long. The CDR3 DNA is TGTGCCAGCAGCCGAGGACAGGGCAGTGGGGCCAACGTCCTGACTTTC. Protein sequence: CASSRGQGSGANVLTF.

The gene calls are TRBV6-4 and TRBJ2-7, with no clear D. The CDR3 loop spans 13 amino acids. Germline lookup yields CDR1 MRHNA and CDR2 SNTAGT. V dropped 5 bases and J dropped 6 bases, with 14 bases sitting between them. The CDR3 DNA reads TGTGCCAGCAGTCAAGAGACGGGTCTCGAGCAGTACTTC. Translating gives CASSQETGLEQYF.